This T cell receptor (beta chain) emerged from a study of identical twins. In the case of this clonotype: The antigen remains unidentified.

Germline-derived CDR1 and CDR2 are SGHRS and YFSETQ. The CDR3 is 16 amino acids. Between the trimmed V and J ends, which lost 1 base and 0 bases, there was a span of 12 bases. After template switching added a universal primer site, the resulting cDNA carried unique molecular identifiers. A single record per CDR3 protein comes from TCRdb applying MiXCR to the 5' RACE reads. The repertoire has 690,000 or so distinct CDR3 sequences, 6.1% of them found once; the top ten carry about 1.8%. The study's findings and limits: Part of the zero-insertion signal could reflect confounding by invariant MAIT and iNKT cells.

Input material: naive T cells sorted from blood. The gene calls are TRBV5-1 and TRBJ2-3; either TRBD1 or TRBD2 may supply D (5 bases each). This TCR was sampled from a man between 18 and 35 years old in good health. The CDR3 loop reads CASSLKSGASTDTQYF. CDR3 sequence (DNA): TGCGCCAGCAGCTTGAAATCCGGGGCTAGCACAGATACGCAGTATTTT.